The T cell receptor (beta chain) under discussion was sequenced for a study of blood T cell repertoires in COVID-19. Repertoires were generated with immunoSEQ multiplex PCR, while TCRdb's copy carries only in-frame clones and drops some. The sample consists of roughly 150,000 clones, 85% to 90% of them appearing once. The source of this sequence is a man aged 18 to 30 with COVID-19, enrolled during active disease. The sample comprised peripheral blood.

The chain's CDR3 is CASTEHPSRGAFF. The CDR3 DNA sequence: TGTGCCAGCACCGAACATCCGAGCAGGGGAGCTTTCTTT. The gene calls are TRBV7-2 and TRBJ1-1, with D tentatively TRBD1 (6 bases). This CDR3 contains 13 residues. With 7 bases removed from V and 10 bases from J, the gap between germline ends came to 19 bases. Looked up from germline, CDR1 is SGHTA and CDR2 is FQGNSA.